Shown below are 11 T cell receptor beta chains from a single sample sequenced in a study of T cells after yellow fever vaccination. TCRdb re-called the 5' RACE reads with MiXCR, one entry per CDR3 protein. This sample has about 160,000 distinct CDR3 sequences, with approximately 9.9% found just once. The input for sequencing was CD8+ T cells sorted from PBMCs, taken 45 days after the yellow fever booster vaccination. All receptors come from a man aged 18 to 29 who received the YFV17D yellow fever vaccine.

This clonotype was counted a few times. The chain recombines TRBV29-1 with TRBJ1-2, with D perhaps TRBD1 (5 bases). Trimming left V 4 bases short and J 4 bases short, with 7 bases between. Looked up from germline, CDR1 is SQVTM and CDR2 is ANQGSEA. The CDR3 totals 11 residues. The CDR3 spells CSVGGVYGYTF. As DNA, the CDR3 is TGCAGCGTTGGAGGGGTCTATGGCTACACCTTC.

Ten or more counts support this clonotype. The chain joins TRBV6-2 or TRBV6-3 to TRBJ2-7, with 7 bases identical to TRBD1. The CDR3 contains 15 residues. Germline assignment: CDR1 MNHEY and CDR2 SVGEGT. Trimming took 1 base from V and 2 from J; bases not matched to a gene: 5. The CDR3: CASSYFRGGPYEQYF. CDR3 coding DNA: TGTGCCAGCAGTTACTTTAGAGGGGGCCCCTACGAGCAGTACTTC.

This clonotype has more than one count but fewer than ten. The chain joins TRBV12-3 or TRBV12-4 to TRBJ1-5; D is undetermined. This CDR3 is built from 15 residues. V lost 9 bases and J lost 3, with 18 bases in between. The CDR3 loop is CARRIDIRPNQPQHF. DNA of the CDR3: TGTGCCAGAAGGATTGACATTCGGCCCAATCAGCCCCAGCATTTT.

This clonotype was seen only a few times. This chain joins TRBV24-1 and TRBJ2-5, with D unclear. The CDR3 spans 12 residues. Per germline, CDR1 KGHDR and CDR2 SFDVKD. V was cut by 3 bases and J by 8 bases, with 9 bases left in between. The CDR3 DNA follows: TGTGCCACCAGTGATCGACTCCAAACCCAGTACTTC. Translating gives CATSDRLQTQYF.

This clonotype showed up just a few times. The rearrangement links TRBV9 to TRBJ2-1; the D call may be TRBD1 or TRBD2 (6 bases each). Germline CDR1 reads SGDLS; CDR2 reads YYNGEE. The CDR3 runs to 15 residues. Trimming removed 2 bases at V and 4 bases at J, with 13 bases between. In nucleotides, the CDR3 is TGTGCCAGCAGCGTTAAGGGGGGTGTGTACAATGAGCAGTTCTTC. This translates into CASSVKGGVYNEQFF.

This clonotype was seen many times. The V call is TRBV4-1, the J call TRBJ2-1; D unclear. This CDR3 has 13 residues. CDR1 is MGHRA and CDR2 is YSYEKL in the germline V gene. Trimming cost V 2 bases and J 0 bases, with 2 bases left between them. The CDR3 reads CASSQHSYNEQFF. In DNA form, the CDR3 reads TGCGCCAGCAGCCAACACTCCTACAATGAGCAGTTCTTC.

This clonotype appeared a few times. The DNA of the CDR3 is TGTGCCAGCAGTGAACTAGCGGGGGGGGACACAGATACGCAGTATTTT. Translating gives CASSELAGGDTDTQYF. The gene calls are TRBV2 and TRBJ2-3; 12 positions agree with TRBD2. CDR1 is SNHLY and CDR2 is FYNNEI in the germline V gene. V trimming: 2 bases; J trimming: 2 bases; junction bases outside the gene matches: 2. The CDR3 has 16 amino acids.

This clonotype was seen only a few times. The gene calls are TRBV5-5 and TRBJ1-5, with D hard to call. The CDR3 runs 14 residues. V shed 1 base and J shed 1 base, with 6 bases lying between them. Germline CDR1 SGHKS, CDR2 YYEKEE (reference sequence). The CDR3 region is CASSLLRSNQPQHF. CDR3 bases: TGTGCCAGCAGCTTGTTAAGAAGCAATCAGCCCCAGCATTTT.

There are a few counts of this clonotype. The chain recombines TRBV10-1 with TRBJ2-2; D unresolved. This CDR3 region has 14 residues. Trimming removed 3 bases from V and 6 bases from J, with 11 bases in between. Germline-derived CDR1 and CDR2 are WNHNN and SYGVQD (reference sequence). The CDR3 bases are TGCGCCAGCAGTGAAACCACGACGGCCGGGGAGCTGTTTTTT. It yields the protein CASSETTTAGELFF.

This clonotype was seen many times. The rearrangement uses TRBV4-1 and TRBJ2-7; tentative D call: TRBD1 (6 bases). Germline V CDR1 and CDR2: MGHRA, YSYEKL. The CDR3 extends over 15 amino acids. The V gene lost 5 bases and the J gene lost 0 bases, with 14 bases spanning the gap. The CDR3 DNA reads TGCGCCAGCAGCAAACTTGACAGGTTCTCCTACGAGCAGTACTTC. The encoded protein is CASSKLDRFSYEQYF.

This chain connects TRBV29-1 to TRBJ2-3; 9 positions match TRBD1. This CDR3 spans 14 amino acids. CDR1 SQVTM and CDR2 ANQGSEA come from the germline V gene. The ends lost 7 bases at V and 2 bases at J; junction bases unmatched: 7. CDR3 region: CSEGTGSPTDTQYF. The CDR3 region has the DNA TGCAGCGAAGGGACAGGGTCCCCCACAGATACGCAGTATTTT.